This T cell receptor (beta chain) was sequenced in a study of blood T cell repertoires in COVID-19. As for the study in general: The United States, Italy and Spain were the sources of the acute and convalescent COVID-19 samples. PBMCs, B-cell-depleted T cells, or T cells were the source of the cDNA or gDNA that made up the material.

The V gene end was trimmed by 6 bases and the J gene end by 0 bases; junction bases not matched to a gene: 2. The CDR3 is made up of 14 amino acids. The V gene's germline CDR1 is SNHLY and CDR2 FYNNEI. Original methodology: Amplification from reference gene primers served as the basis for estimated nucleated cell counts. Assay used: immunoSEQ multiplex PCR; TCRdb lists only in-frame clones, some missing. The DNA gave D and trimming, while V, J and clone size come from that table. The sample lists roughly 230,000 clones; around 89% were seen once. Sequencing used peripheral blood. This clonotype was obtained from a man between 65 and 79 years old with acute or convalescent COVID-19. The chain carries TRBV2 and TRBJ2-3, with TRBD2 matching 8 bases. The CDR3 DNA follows: TGTGCCAGCAGGGCTAGCGGGAGCACAGATACGCAGTATTTT. Protein: CASRASGSTDTQYF.